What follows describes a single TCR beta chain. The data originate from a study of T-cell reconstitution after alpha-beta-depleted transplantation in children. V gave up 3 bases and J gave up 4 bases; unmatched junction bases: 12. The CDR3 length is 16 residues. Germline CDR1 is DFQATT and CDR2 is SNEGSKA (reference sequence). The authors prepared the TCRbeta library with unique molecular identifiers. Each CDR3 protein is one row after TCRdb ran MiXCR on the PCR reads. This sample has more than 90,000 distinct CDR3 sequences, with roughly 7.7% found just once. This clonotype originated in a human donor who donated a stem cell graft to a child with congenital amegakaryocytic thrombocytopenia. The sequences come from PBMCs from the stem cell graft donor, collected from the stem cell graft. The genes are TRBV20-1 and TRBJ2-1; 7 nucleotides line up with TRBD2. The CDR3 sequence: CSARGSGGRGYNEQFF. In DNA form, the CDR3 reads TGCAGTGCTAGGGGGTCGGGGGGAAGAGGTTACAATGAGCAGTTCTTC.